These 8 T cell receptor beta chains were sequenced from one sample in a study of Tregs in tolerant kidney transplant recipients. Related graft donors supplied nonmyeloablative bone marrow transplants, and mixed chimerism was transient. Profiled with immunoSEQ multiplex PCR; TCRdb holds only in-frame clones, not every one. The sample consists of tens of thousands of clones, under 95% of them appearing once. The sequences come from CD4+ T cells from blood (PBMCs), collected 12 months after the transplant. Source of these receptors: a human patient who received a combined kidney and bone marrow transplant. The graft donor may have given rise to some T cells.

The V and J genes are TRBV9 and TRBJ2-2; 11 nucleotides line up with TRBD2. CDR3 size: 18 residues. CDR1 is SGDLS, CDR2 YYNGEE, per germline. The ends lost 0 bases at V and 1 base at J; junction bases unmatched: 5. The CDR3 region is CASSVDSGLAENTGELFF. The CDR3 bases are TGTGCCAGCAGCGTAGACTCGGGACTAGCGGAGAACACCGGGGAGCTGTTTTTT. The full variable domain, its missing parts supplied by reference TRBV9 and TRBJ2-2, is DSGVTQTPKHLITATGQRVTLRCSPRSGDLSVYWYQQSLDQGLQFLIQYYNGEERAKGNILERFSAQQFPDLHSELNLSSLELGDSALYFCASSVDSGLAENTGELFFGEGSRLTVL.

This chain joins TRBV7-2 and TRBJ1-5; TRBD1 might be the D (6 bases). V was cut by 5 bases and J by 0 bases, with 17 bases left in between. Germline assignment: CDR1 SGHTA and CDR2 FQGNSA. This CDR3 has 17 residues. CDR3 in DNA: TGTGCCAGCAGCCGAAGCCACGGACAGAGTAGCAATCAGCCCCAGCATTTT. Its protein is CASSRSHGQSSNQPQHF.

V gene TRBV18 combines with J gene TRBJ1-2, with 7 bases that match TRBD1. CDR3 length equals 15 residues. Per the germline V gene, CDR1 is KGHSH and CDR2 is LQKENI. V lost 0 bases and J lost 2; bases outside the gene matches: 3. The CDR3: CASSPPTGVNYGYTF. The CDR3 DNA reads as TGTGCCAGCTCACCACCCACAGGGGTGAACTATGGCTACACCTTC.

The V call is TRBV19, the J call TRBJ2-5, with 11 bases identical to TRBD1. V lost 8 bases and J lost 2; bases outside the gene matches: 4. From germline, CDR1 is LNHDA and CDR2 SQIVND (reference sequence). This CDR3 contains 14 residues. CDR3 DNA sequence: TGTGCCAGTGGGGGGGACAGGGGGCAAGAGACCCAGTACTTC. Translation: CASGGDRGQETQYF.

The gene calls are TRBV7-9 and TRBJ1-1; possibly TRBD1 for D (5 bases). Per germline, CDR1 SEHNR and CDR2 FQNEAQ (reference sequence). The CDR3 contains 14 residues. Trimming removed 7 bases at V and 4 bases at J, with 16 bases between. The CDR3 DNA reads TGTGCCAGCACCCCGATGGGACTCGGCACTGAAGCTTTCTTT. Protein sequence: CASTPMGLGTEAFF.

This chain links TRBV11-3 with TRBJ2-1, with 14 bases that match TRBD2. This CDR3 spans 13 amino acids. V shed 6 bases, J shed 15 bases, and the junction held 7 bases outside the gene matches. The germline CDR1 and CDR2 sequences are SGHNT and YENEEA. The CDR3 sequence: CASSWGLAGATFF. DNA for the CDR3: TGTGCCAGCAGTTGGGGACTAGCGGGAGCTACGTTCTTC.

V is TRBV19 and J is TRBJ1-6; D possibly corresponds to TRBD1 (6 bases). V was pared by 5 bases and J by 6 bases, with 11 bases between. Germline-derived CDR1 and CDR2 are LNHDA and SQIVND (reference sequence). This CDR3 spans 14 amino acids. CDR3 in amino acids: CASSVQGLNSPLHF. The CDR3 region has the DNA TGTGCCAGTAGTGTTCAGGGGCTTAATTCACCCCTCCACTTT.

The V and J genes are TRBV9 and TRBJ2-5; 12 bases match TRBD2. This CDR3 is 19 amino acids long. CDR1 is SGDLS, CDR2 YYNGEE, per germline. After removal of 0 bases from V and 2 bases from J, the junction contained 11 bases not matched to a gene. The CDR3 nucleotides read TGTGCCAGCAGCGTAGGGGCTAGCGGGGGGGGAGGACCACAAGAGACCCAGTACTTC. It translates to CASSVGASGGGGPQETQYF.